The following is a T cell receptor (beta chain) sequence with its context. The data were obtained in a study of blood T cell repertoires in COVID-19. Study in general: There were acute and convalescent COVID-19 samples, and they came from the United States, Italy and Spain. From T cells, B-cell-depleted T cells, or PBMCs came the material, which was cDNA or gDNA.

The method was immunoSEQ multiplex PCR; TCRdb's version includes in-frame clones alone and lacks a portion of them. The sample includes hundreds of thousands of clones, about four fifths seen only once; the top ten take more than 8%. The source of this sequence is a woman aged 80 or over with acute or convalescent COVID-19. Sample: peripheral blood.

The CDR3: CASSPPQGTEAFF. CDR3 nucleotides: TGTGCCAGCAGTCCTCCCCAGGGGACTGAAGCTTTCTTT. The chain is built from TRBV28 and TRBJ1-1; a possible D gene is TRBD1 (6 bases). Germline V gives CDR1 MDHEN, CDR2 SYDVKM. The CDR3 has 13 amino acids. The V gene lost 5 bases and the J gene lost 5 bases, with 12 bases spanning the gap.